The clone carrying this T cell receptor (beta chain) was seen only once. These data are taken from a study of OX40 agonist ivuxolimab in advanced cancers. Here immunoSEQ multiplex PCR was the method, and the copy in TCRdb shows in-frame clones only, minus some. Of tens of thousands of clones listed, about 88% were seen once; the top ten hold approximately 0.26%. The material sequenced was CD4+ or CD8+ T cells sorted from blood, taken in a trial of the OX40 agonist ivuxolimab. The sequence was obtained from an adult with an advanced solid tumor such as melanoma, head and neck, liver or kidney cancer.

CDR3 in DNA: TGTGCCAGCAGCGTAGGGTTGACTAGCGGGGAGAAAATAAATTACGAGCAGTACTTC. Amino acids: CASSVGLTSGEKINYEQYF. V and J are TRBV9 and TRBJ2-7; 11 bases align to TRBD2. With 0 bases clipped from V and 4 bases from J, the junction kept 15 bases outside the gene matches. Germline CDR1 is SGDLS and CDR2 is YYNGEE. This CDR3 has 19 amino acids.